This T cell receptor (beta chain) was observed in a study of T cell responses to AZD1222 COVID-19 vaccine (dated by TCRdb to about 2021). About the full investigation: Because spike-specific TCR depth and breadth did not differ between the two schedules, AZD1222 recipients who got a second dose at roughly 4 weeks were pooled with those who got a second dose at roughly 12 weeks. A total of under 250 trial participants underwent TCR sequencing, of whom about 200 had received two doses of AZD1222 and some 25 had received two doses of the MenACWY control vaccine. Enrollment into the trials was organized by age into subgroups of 18-55, 56-69 and 70-plus years, and those subgroups contained roughly 150, 30 and 60 TCR-sequenced participants, respectively. On the study overall, not on this receptor specifically: The whole spike protein was spanned by vaccine-associated CD4 TCRs, and dominant responses were seen in regions 160-218 and 743-854. Because no samples from the day 14 peak response were available, repertoires could be characterized only after the peak T cell response. Conclusions about previously exposed vaccinees are limited because only a handful of AZD1222 recipients were SARS-CoV-2 seropositive at baseline. After two AZD1222 doses, both the breadth and the depth of spike-specific TCRs were significantly higher than at day 0 and than in MenACWY recipients. Participants were mostly white British and included more females than males, and it was suggested by the authors that clonal diversity may have been underestimated. The 56-69-year group was small, and its depth increase did not reach significance, likely because of low power. Nearly half of unique spike-specific TCRs reportedly recognized epitopes outside regions mutated in the B.1.351 and B.1.1.7 variants.

The intended sense of this specimen's time point label: baseline before first vaccination. Vaccinee samples came from UK trials COV001 and COV002, including a single-blind randomized controlled phase 2/3 trial of AZD1222 (ChAdOx1 nCoV-19) in healthy adults. Trial participant PBMC samples were collected at day 0 and day 28 after the second dose for TCRbeta chain sequencing. The CDR3 goes from the cysteine to the phenylalanine over 12 residues. Only the CDR3 portion is preserved as DNA: 36 bases, with reading frame beginning at the first base. CDR1 and CDR2 (MNHNY, SVGAGI) derive from the germline V gene (reference sequence). V and J lose 5 bases and 4 bases, and a span of 7 bases separates them. The CDR3 regions of human TCRbeta chains were subjected to immunosequencing. Per the source publication's procedure: TCRs in the repertoires were compared against a reference library of SARS-CoV-2-specific TCRs that had been generated with the MIRA antigen-specificity platform. Breadth was defined as the fraction of unique TCRs that were SARS-CoV-2-associated. Depth was defined as the fraction of total T cells that were SARS-CoV-2-associated. Using the MIRA data, each spike-specific TCR was assigned both to the spike region to which the TCR was reactive and to a CD4 or CD8 class. Log10-transformed breadth and depth values were compared by one-way ANOVA with Sidak's multiple comparisons tests. The source is immuneACCESS, and TCRdb retained only in-frame sequences with V and J called. Part of the clones is not carried over; for the studies checked, unresolved V genes explain less than half of this, and the remainder is unexplained. V, J and clone size are those of that table, while D and trimming were read from the DNA. Recorded for this sample are approximately 140,000 clones; roughly 91% of them occurred a single time. The top ten clonotypes cover more than 1.3% of the sample.

Notes on this clone: No cognate antigen has been identified for it. It has no much larger one-base neighbor in the sample; base qualities were not kept.

The chain is encoded by TRBV6-6 joined to TRBJ2-3, with the D gene call left open. The source material was peripheral blood, sampled on day 0 of AZD1222 vaccination. The TCR comes from an adult in good health. The CDR3 protein is CASSAQPDTQYF. In nucleotides, the sequence is TGTGCCAGCAGTGCCCAACCAGATACGCAGTATTTT.